The 21 T cell receptor beta chains in this list originate from one sample, sequenced in a study of post-analysis software for immune sequencing data. Findings of the study overall: Comparison of patients with controls showed five TRBV segments more frequent in patients, TRBV5-6, TRBV5-1 and TRBV20-1 among them.

The authors incorporated unique molecular identifiers into the TCR beta cDNA libraries. TCRdb re-called the PCR reads through MiXCR, storing one row per CDR3 protein. The table shows under 900,000 distinct CDR3 sequences, with approximately 53% occurring only once. For these receptors, no antigen is known. Specimen: blood. These receptors were obtained from a girl between 5 and 17 years old with multiple sclerosis.

This clonotype has a handful of counts. CDR3 in DNA: TGCAGCGTCGGCCTTGACAGGACTAGCTACGAGCAGTACTTC. As protein: CSVGLDRTSYEQYF. V and J are TRBV29-1 and TRBJ2-7, with D possibly TRBD2 on 7 matching bases. Trimming removed 6 bases at V and 3 bases at J, with 18 bases between. The CDR3 has 14 residues. Germline assignment: CDR1 SQVTM and CDR2 ANQGSEA.

This clonotype was counted only a few times. The chain has TRBV5-1 and TRBJ2-7; 7 bases agree with TRBD1. With 4 bases clipped from V and 5 bases from J, the junction kept 6 bases outside the gene matches. The CDR3 runs 13 residues. In germline, CDR1 is SGHRS, CDR2 YFSETQ. The CDR3 bases are TGCGCCAGCAGCCGCGACAGGGCGAACGAGCAGTACTTC. Residues: CASSRDRANEQYF.

V is TRBV10-3 and J is TRBJ2-1; D uncertain. Germline V CDR1 and CDR2: ENHRY, SYGVKD. The CDR3 totals 11 residues. Trimming took off 6 bases at V and 4 bases at J, with 4 bases between the two ends. CDR3 bases: TGTGCCATCAGGGCGTACAATGAGCAGTTCTTC. It is translated as CAIRAYNEQFF.

The gene calls are TRBV4-1 and TRBJ1-5; tentatively, D is TRBD1 (6 bases). The CDR3 is 15 amino acids. Per germline, CDR1 MGHRA and CDR2 YSYEKL. V dropped 4 bases and J dropped 4 bases, with 14 bases sitting between them. CDR3 loop: CASSLRDIGNQPQHF. In nucleotides, the CDR3 is TGCGCCAGCAGCCTTCGGGACATTGGGAATCAGCCCCAGCATTTT.

The rearrangement uses TRBV4-2 and TRBJ1-5, with 9 bases aligning to TRBD1. Germline V CDR1 and CDR2: LGHNA, YNFKEQ. The CDR3 runs to 17 residues. V lost 4 bases, J lost 4 bases, and 11 bases stayed unmatched. The CDR3 spells CASSPRPLGQGNQPQHF. Written as DNA, the CDR3 is TGTGCCAGCAGCCCACGCCCTCTGGGACAGGGAAATCAGCCCCAGCATTTT.

V and J are TRBV5-1 and TRBJ1-2; perhaps TRBD1 as D (6 bases). V lost 1 base to trimming and J lost 4 bases, with 11 bases between them. Germline CDR1 is SGHRS and CDR2 is YFSETQ. The CDR3 runs 14 residues. The CDR3 DNA follows: TGCGCCAGCAGCTTGACCGGGACAAGCTATGGCTACACCTTC. This encodes CASSLTGTSYGYTF.

This clonotype was seen a few times. J is TRBJ2-5 and V is TRBV20-1, with 10 positions matching TRBD2. Germline assignment: CDR1 DFQATT and CDR2 SNEGSKA (reference sequence). The CDR3 sequence is 17 residues long. Unmatched junction bases numbered 16, after V lost 4 bases and J lost 5 bases. The CDR3 DNA reads as TGCAGTGCTAAGTTAGTAGCGGGAGGAAATGATATGGAGACCCAGTACTTC. Its protein product is CSAKLVAGGNDMETQYF.

This clonotype has more than one count but fewer than ten. CDR3 bases: TGCGCCAGCAGCCCGACAGGGGGCTCTGGCTACACCTTC. It codes for CASSPTGGSGYTF. The V gene is TRBV4-1, the J gene TRBJ1-2; 10 nucleotides agree with TRBD1. Germline CDR1 reads MGHRA; CDR2 reads YSYEKL. V dropped 4 bases and J dropped 7; count of bases not matched to a gene: 3. The CDR3 extends over 13 amino acids.

This clonotype was observed a few times. J is TRBJ1-2 and V is TRBV12-3 or TRBV12-4; 7 nucleotides match TRBD1. The CDR3 is 13 amino acids. The V and J ends lost 4 bases and 8 bases, in that order; junction bases with no gene match: 7. CDR3 protein: CASSWGTGEGYTF. The CDR3 DNA reads TGTGCCAGCAGTTGGGGAACAGGGGAGGGCTACACCTTC.

The V call is TRBV5-1, the J call TRBJ2-1, with 14 bases fitting TRBD2. The germline V gene has CDR1 SGHRS and CDR2 YFSETQ. The CDR3 runs to 15 residues. The ends lost 4 bases at V and 9 bases at J; junction bases unmatched: 6. The CDR3 DNA follows: TGCGCCAGCAGCGTTGGGACTAGCGGGAGCAGTGAGCAGTTCTTC. Its translation is CASSVGTSGSSEQFF.

The chain has TRBV29-1 and TRBJ2-7; D is undetermined. Germline V gene data show CDR1 as SQVTM and CDR2 as ANQGSEA. Between the trimmed V and J ends, which lost 6 bases and 3 bases, there was a span of 15 bases. The CDR3 is 13 residues long. CDR3 in amino acids: CSVRTLFLYEQYF. DNA for the CDR3: TGCAGCGTCCGGACCCTTTTTCTCTACGAGCAGTACTTC.

This clonotype showed up just a few times. The V call is TRBV15, the J call TRBJ2-5; D not resolved. V dropped 0 bases and J dropped 5 bases, with 7 bases sitting between them. CDR3 size: 13 residues. Germline V CDR1 and CDR2: LNHNV, YYDKDF (reference sequence). The CDR3 protein is CATSRDYGETQYF. Here the CDR3 DNA reads TGTGCCACCAGCAGAGATTACGGGGAGACCCAGTACTTC.

At least ten counts were recorded for this clonotype. The chain combines TRBV7-8 with TRBJ2-1, with no clear D. Trimming removed 1 base at V and 1 base at J, with 11 bases between. The CDR3 covers 16 residues. Germline V gives CDR1 SGHVS, CDR2 FQNEAQ. The CDR3 DNA follows: TGTGCCAGCAGCTTAGGGTCTAGGGAATCCTACAATGAGCAGTTCTTC. Protein product: CASSLGSRESYNEQFF. Filled out from reference TRBV7-8 and TRBJ2-1, the complete variable domain reads GAGVSQSPRYKVAKRGQDVALRCDPISGHVSLFWYQQALGQGPEFLTYFQNEAQLDKSGLPSDRFFAERPEGSVSTLKIQRTQQEDSAVYLCASSLGSRESYNEQFFGPGTRLTVL.

The rearrangement uses TRBV3-1 and TRBJ2-5, with 10 bases identical to TRBD2. The V segment lost 4 bases and the J segment 2 bases; nucleotides outside the gene matches: 7. This CDR3 region has 16 residues. Looked up from germline, CDR1 is LGHDT and CDR2 is YNNKEL (reference sequence). CDR3 DNA: TGTGCCAGCAGCCCTGCTCTAGCGGGGGCTCAAGAGACCCAGTACTTC. It encodes CASSPALAGAQETQYF.

This chain links TRBV5-1 with TRBJ2-5; D is perhaps TRBD1 or TRBD2 (5 bases each). Germline V gene sequence: CDR1 SGHRS, CDR2 YFSETQ. There are 14 residues in the CDR3. V was trimmed by 0 bases and J by 4 bases, leaving 10 bases between them. CDR3 DNA sequence: TGCGCCAGCAGCTTGGGAGGGGAACGAGAGACCCAGTACTTC. It yields the protein CASSLGGERETQYF.

V and J are TRBV29-1 and TRBJ2-2; maybe TRBD1 (5 bases). Germline CDR1 and CDR2: SQVTM and ANQGSEA. The CDR3 covers 12 residues. The V and J ends lost 4 bases and 4 bases respectively, with 7 bases between them. The CDR3 protein is CSVVGATGELFF. The CDR3 nucleotides read TGCAGCGTTGTTGGGGCCACCGGGGAGCTGTTTTTT.

The chain uses TRBV12-3 or TRBV12-4 and TRBJ1-5; 7 positions match TRBD1. This CDR3 comprises 16 residues. Trimming took 5 bases from V and 1 from J; bases not matched to a gene: 8. The CDR3 protein is CASSPTGWWSNQPQHF. The CDR3 bases are TGTGCCAGCAGTCCGACAGGGTGGTGGAGCAATCAGCCCCAGCATTTT.

The V gene is TRBV7-9, the J gene TRBJ2-7; D is unclear. Deletions cut 5 bases from V and 1 base from J, with 9 bases between. CDR1 and CDR2 (germline): SEHNR, FQNEAQ (reference sequence). The CDR3 contains 13 residues. This CDR3 reads CASSTPGSYEQYF. CDR3 nucleotide sequence: TGTGCCAGCAGCACTCCCGGTTCCTACGAGCAGTACTTC.

The V and J genes are TRBV20-1 and TRBJ1-1, with D possibly being TRBD1 (6 bases). This CDR3 has 14 residues. V lost 1 base to trimming and J lost 5 bases, with 14 bases between them. The germline V gene encodes CDR1 DFQATT and CDR2 SNEGSKA (reference sequence). The CDR3 DNA follows: TGCAGTGCTAGAGCAGGGGCAGGAGGGACTGAAGCTTTCTTT. Amino acid sequence: CSARAGAGGTEAFF.

The chain couples TRBV29-1 to TRBJ1-4; the D is unclear. The CDR3 runs 15 residues. V shed 5 bases and J shed 11 bases, with 24 bases lying between them. Looked up from germline, CDR1 is SQVTM and CDR2 is ANQGSEA. This CDR3 reads CSVNSQDLENGKLFF. The CDR3 bases are TGCAGCGTTAACAGTCAAGATCTCGAAAATGGCAAACTGTTTTTT. Full variable domain (remainder filled in from reference TRBV29-1 and TRBJ1-4): SAVISQKPSRDICQRGTSLTIQCQVDSQVTMMFWYRQQPGQSLTLIATANQGSEATYESGFVIDKFPISRPNLTFSTLTVSNMSPEDSSIYLCSVNSQDLENGKLFFGSGTQLSVL.

The V and J genes are TRBV11-2 and TRBJ2-4; 9 positions match TRBD2. Trimming cost V 7 bases and J 0 bases; bases outside gene matches: 10. Per germline, CDR1 SGHAT and CDR2 FQNNGV. The CDR3 is made up of 17 amino acids. CDR3 coding DNA: TGTGCCAGCACTATGACTAGCGGAATACTAGCCAAAAACATTCAGTACTTC. This translates into CASTMTSGILAKNIQYF.